This record covers a single T cell receptor beta chain. This may be a read error: a much more frequent sequence differs by one nucleotide. Extraction also yielded germline DNA, while blood RNA was obtained from unsorted whole blood. The data derive from a study of tumor-infiltrating lymphocytes in primary liver carcinoma. Making TCR beta cDNA involved approximately 520 ng total RNA and a constant-region primer. Libraries of TCR beta came from three nested multiplex PCR rounds with slightly modified ARM-PCR. Two initial PCR rounds of approximately 10 cycles each paired TRBV1-TRBV30 forward primers with a C-beta reverse primer. One entry per CDR3 protein results from TCRdb running MiXCR on the multiplex PCR reads. The repertoire has more than 150,000 distinct CDR3 sequences, over 50% of them found once; the top ten carry about 70%. V lost 8 bases to trimming and J lost 2 bases; unmatched junction nucleotides: 10. Germline CDR1 and CDR2: MDHEN and SYDVKM. CDR3 length: 15 residues.

Sequences were obtained from peripheral blood. The TCR comes from a man aged 40-55 years with primary liver carcinoma and hepatitis B virus infection. The chain joins TRBV28 to TRBJ2-5, with 8 bases lining up with TRBD1. The CDR3 DNA is TGTGCCAGCGGTTCGATAGGACAGGGTCAAGAGACCCAGTACTTC. Its translation is CASGSIGQGQETQYF. The full variable domain, in which reference TRBV28 and TRBJ2-5 provide the parts outside the CDR3, is DVKVTQSSRYLVKRTGEKVFLECVQDMDHENMFWYRQDPGLGLRLIYFSYDVKMKEKGDIPEGYSVSREKKERFSLILESASTNQTSMYLCASGSIGQGQETQYFGPGTRLLVL.